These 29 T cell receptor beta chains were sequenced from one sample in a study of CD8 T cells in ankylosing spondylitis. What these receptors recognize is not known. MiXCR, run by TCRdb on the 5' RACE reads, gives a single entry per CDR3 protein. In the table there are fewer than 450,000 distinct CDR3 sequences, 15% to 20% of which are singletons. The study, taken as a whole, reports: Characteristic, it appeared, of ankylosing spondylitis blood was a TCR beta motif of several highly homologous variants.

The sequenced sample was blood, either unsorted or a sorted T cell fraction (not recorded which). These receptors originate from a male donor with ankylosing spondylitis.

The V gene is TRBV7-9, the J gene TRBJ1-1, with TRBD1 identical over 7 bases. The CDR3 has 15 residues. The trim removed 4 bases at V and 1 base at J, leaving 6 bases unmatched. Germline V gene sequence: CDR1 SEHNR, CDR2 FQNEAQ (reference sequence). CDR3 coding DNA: TGTGCCAGCAGCTCTGGGACAGCCCCGAACACTGAAGCTTTCTTT. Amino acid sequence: CASSSGTAPNTEAFF.

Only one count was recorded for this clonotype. The CDR3 region has the DNA TGTGCCAGCAGCACTCCTCTCGGGACAGGGAGAACTGAAGCTTTCTTT. Its translation: CASSTPLGTGRTEAFF. The V and J genes are TRBV21-1 and TRBJ1-1; the table's D call, TRBD1, has no DNA check behind it. TRBV21-1 is given as a pseudogene. The CDR3 has 16 amino acids.

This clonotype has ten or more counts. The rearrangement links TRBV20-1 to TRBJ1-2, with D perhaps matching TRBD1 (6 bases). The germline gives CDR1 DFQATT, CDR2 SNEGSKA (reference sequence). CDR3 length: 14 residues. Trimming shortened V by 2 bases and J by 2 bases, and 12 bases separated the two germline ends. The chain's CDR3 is CSARRTDVNYGYTF. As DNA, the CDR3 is TGCAGTGCTAGAAGGACAGATGTAAACTATGGCTACACCTTC.

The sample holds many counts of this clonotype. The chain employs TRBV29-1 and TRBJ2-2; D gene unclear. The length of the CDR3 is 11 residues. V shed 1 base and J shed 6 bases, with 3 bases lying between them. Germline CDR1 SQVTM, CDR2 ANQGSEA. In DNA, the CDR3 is TGCAGCGTTGAAGTGCCCGGGGAGCTGTTTTTT. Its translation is CSVEVPGELFF.

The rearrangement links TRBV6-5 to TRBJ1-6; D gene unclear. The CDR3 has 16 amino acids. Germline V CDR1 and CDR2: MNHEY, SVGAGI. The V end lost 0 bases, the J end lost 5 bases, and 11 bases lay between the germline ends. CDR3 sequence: CASSYSRGRNNSPLHF. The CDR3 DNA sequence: TGTGCCAGCAGTTACTCGAGAGGCAGGAATAATTCACCCCTCCACTTT.

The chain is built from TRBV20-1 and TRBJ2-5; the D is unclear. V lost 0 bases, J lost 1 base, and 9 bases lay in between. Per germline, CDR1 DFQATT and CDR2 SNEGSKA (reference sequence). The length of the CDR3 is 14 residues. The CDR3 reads CSARDLRLQETQYF. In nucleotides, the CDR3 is TGCAGTGCTAGAGATCTCCGGCTCCAAGAGACCCAGTACTTC.

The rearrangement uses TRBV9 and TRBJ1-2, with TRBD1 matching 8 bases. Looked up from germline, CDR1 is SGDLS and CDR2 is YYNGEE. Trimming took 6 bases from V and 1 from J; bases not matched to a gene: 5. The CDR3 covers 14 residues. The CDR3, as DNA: TGTGCCAGCAAACGGACAGGGATTAACTATGGCTACACCTTC. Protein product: CASKRTGINYGYTF.

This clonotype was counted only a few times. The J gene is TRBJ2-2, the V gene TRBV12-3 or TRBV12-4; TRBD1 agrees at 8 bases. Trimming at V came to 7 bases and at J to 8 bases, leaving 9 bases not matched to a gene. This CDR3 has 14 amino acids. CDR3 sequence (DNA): TGTGCCAGCACTGGACAGGGATCAAAGGGGGAGCTGTTTTTT. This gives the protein CASTGQGSKGELFF.

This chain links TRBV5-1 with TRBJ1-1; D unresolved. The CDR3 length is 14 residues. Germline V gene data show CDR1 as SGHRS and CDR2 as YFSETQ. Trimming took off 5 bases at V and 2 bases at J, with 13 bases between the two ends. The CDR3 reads CASRWADKNTEAFF. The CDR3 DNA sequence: TGCGCCAGCAGATGGGCCGATAAAAACACTGAAGCTTTCTTT.

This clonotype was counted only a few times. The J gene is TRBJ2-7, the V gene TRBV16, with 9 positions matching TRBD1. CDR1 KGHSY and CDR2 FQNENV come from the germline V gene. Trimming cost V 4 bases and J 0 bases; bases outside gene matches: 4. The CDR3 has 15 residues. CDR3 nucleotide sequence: TGTGCCAGCAGCCCCGGGACAGGGAACTCCTACGAGCAGTACTTC. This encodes CASSPGTGNSYEQYF.

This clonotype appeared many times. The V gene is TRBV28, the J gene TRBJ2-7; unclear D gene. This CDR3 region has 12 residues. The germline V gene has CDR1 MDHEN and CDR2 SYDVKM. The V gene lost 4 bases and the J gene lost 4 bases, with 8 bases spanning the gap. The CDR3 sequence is CASSSPGYEQYF. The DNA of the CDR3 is TGTGCCAGCAGTTCCCCCGGTTACGAGCAGTACTTC. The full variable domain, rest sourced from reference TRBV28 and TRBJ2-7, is DVKVTQSSRYLVKRTGEKVFLECVQDMDHENMFWYRQDPGLGLRLIYFSYDVKMKEKGDIPEGYSVSREKKERFSLILESASTNQTSMYLCASSSPGYEQYFGPGTRLTVT.

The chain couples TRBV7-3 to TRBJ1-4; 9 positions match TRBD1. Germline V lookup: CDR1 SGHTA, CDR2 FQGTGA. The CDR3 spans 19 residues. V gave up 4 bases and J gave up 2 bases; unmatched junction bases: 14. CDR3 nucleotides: TGTGCCAGCAGCTCAACCCGGGACAGGGTTCCCAAGACTAATGAAAAACTGTTTTTT. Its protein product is CASSSTRDRVPKTNEKLFF. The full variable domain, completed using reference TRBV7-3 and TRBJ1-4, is GAGVSQTPSNKVTEKGKYVELRCDPISGHTALYWYRQSLGQGPEFLIYFQGTGAADDSGLPNDRFFAVRPEGSVSTLKIQRTERGDSAVYLCASSSTRDRVPKTNEKLFFGSGTQLSVL.

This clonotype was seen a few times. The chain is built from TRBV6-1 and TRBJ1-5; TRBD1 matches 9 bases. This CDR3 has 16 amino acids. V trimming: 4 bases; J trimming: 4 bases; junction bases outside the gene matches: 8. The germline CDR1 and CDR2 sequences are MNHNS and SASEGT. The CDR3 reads CASSVDSGTGNQPQHF. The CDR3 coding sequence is TGTGCCAGCAGTGTCGATTCCGGGACAGGGAATCAGCCCCAGCATTTT.

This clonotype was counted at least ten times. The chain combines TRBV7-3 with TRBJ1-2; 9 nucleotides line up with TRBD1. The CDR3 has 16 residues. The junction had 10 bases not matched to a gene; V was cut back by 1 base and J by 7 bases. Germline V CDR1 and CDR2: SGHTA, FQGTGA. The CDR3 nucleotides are TGTGCCAGCAGCTTAAATCCGGGACAGGGCGTTCGTGGCTACACCTTC. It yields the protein CASSLNPGQGVRGYTF.

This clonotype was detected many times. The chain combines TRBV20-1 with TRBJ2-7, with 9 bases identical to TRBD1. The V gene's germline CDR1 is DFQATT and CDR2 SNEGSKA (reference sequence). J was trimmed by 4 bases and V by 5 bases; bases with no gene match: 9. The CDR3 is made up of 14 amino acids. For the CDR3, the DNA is TGCAGTGCTGTAAACCGGGACAGGGTTTACGAGCAGTACTTC. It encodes CSAVNRDRVYEQYF.

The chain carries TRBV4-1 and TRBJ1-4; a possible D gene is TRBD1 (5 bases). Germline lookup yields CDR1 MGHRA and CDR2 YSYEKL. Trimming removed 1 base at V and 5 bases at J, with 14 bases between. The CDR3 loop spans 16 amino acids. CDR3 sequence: CASSQVVAGTNEKLFF. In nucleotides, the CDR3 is TGCGCCAGCAGCCAAGTTGTGGCAGGGACGAATGAAAAACTGTTTTTT.

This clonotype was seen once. The CDR3 loop is CASSLGQGPNSPLHF. As DNA, the CDR3 is TGTGCCAGCAGCTTGGGGCAGGGCCCTAATTCACCCCTCCACTTT. The rearrangement links TRBV5-8 to TRBJ1-6, with D possibly TRBD1 on 5 matching bases. CDR3 length: 15 residues. Per germline, CDR1 SGHTS and CDR2 YDEGEE. The ends were cut back, 0 bases at V and 6 bases at J, with 10 bases in the middle.

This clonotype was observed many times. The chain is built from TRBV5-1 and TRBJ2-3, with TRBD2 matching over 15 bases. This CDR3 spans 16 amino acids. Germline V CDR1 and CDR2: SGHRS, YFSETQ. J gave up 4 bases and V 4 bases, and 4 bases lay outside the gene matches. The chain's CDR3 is CASSTGLAGGADTQYF. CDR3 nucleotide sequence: TGCGCCAGCAGCACGGGACTAGCGGGAGGAGCAGATACGCAGTATTTT.

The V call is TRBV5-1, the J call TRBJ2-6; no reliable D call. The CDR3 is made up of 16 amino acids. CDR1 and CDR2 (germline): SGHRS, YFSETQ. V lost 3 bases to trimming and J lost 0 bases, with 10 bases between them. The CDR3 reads CASSSDASSGANVLTF. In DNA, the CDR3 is TGCGCCAGCAGCTCGGACGCCTCCTCTGGGGCCAACGTCCTGACTTTC.

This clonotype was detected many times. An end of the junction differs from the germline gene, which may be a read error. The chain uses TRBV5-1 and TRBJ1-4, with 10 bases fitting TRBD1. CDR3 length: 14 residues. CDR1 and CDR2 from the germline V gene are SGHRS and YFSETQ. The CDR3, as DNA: TGTGCCAGCAGTTCGGGACAGGGGAATGAAAAACTGTTTTTT. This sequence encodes CASSSGQGNEKLFF.

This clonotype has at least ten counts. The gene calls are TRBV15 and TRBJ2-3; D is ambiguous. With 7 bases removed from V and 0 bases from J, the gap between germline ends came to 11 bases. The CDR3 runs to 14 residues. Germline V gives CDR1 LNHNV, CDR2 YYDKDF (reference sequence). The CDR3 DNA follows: TGTGCCACCAAGGCAGAACTTAGCACAGATACGCAGTATTTT. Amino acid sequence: CATKAELSTDTQYF.

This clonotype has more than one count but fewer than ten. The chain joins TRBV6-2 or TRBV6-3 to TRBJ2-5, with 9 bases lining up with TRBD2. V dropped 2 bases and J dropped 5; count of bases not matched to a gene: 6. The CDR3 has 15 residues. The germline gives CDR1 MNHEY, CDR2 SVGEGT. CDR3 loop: CASSYPSGAGETQYF. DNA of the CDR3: TGTGCCAGCAGTTACCCTAGCGGGGCCGGGGAGACCCAGTACTTC.

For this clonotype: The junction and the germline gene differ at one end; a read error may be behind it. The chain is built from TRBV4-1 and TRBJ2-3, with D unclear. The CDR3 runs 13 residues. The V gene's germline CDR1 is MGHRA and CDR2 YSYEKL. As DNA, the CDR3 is TGCGCCAGCAGCCTTTTGGGGATAGATATGCAGTATTTT. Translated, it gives CASSLLGIDMQYF.

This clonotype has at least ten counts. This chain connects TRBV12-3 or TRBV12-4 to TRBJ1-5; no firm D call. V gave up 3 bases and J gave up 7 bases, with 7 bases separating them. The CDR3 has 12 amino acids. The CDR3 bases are TGTGCCAGCAGTTTTCAACGCCAGCCCCAGCATTTT. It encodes CASSFQRQPQHF.

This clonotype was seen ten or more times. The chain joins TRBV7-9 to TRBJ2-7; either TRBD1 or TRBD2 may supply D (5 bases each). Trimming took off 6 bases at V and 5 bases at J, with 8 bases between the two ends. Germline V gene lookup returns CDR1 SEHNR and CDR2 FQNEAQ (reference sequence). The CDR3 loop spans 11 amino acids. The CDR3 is CASSLGDEQYF. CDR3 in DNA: TGTGCCAGCAGTTTGGGGGACGAGCAGTACTTC.

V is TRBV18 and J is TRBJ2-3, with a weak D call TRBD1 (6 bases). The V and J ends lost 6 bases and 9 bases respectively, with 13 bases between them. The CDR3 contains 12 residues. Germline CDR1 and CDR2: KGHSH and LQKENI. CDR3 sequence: CASSLLQGTQYF. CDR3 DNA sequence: TGTGCCAGCTCCCTGTTGCAGGGGACGCAGTATTTT.

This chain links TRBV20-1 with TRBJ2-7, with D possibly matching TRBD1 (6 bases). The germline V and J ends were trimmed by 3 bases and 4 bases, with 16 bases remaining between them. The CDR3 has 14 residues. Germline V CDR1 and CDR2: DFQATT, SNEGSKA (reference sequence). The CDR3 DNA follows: TGCAGTGCTAGCGGGGACAAGGCAGCGTACGAGCAGTACTTC. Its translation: CSASGDKAAYEQYF.

This CDR3 reads CASSQSTINTEAFF. CDR3 bases: TGTGCCAGCAGCCAGAGCACCATAAACACTGAAGCTTTCTTT. This chain joins TRBV7-8 and TRBJ1-1; D not certain. CDR1 and CDR2 from the germline V gene are SGHVS and FQNEAQ. CDR3 length: 14 amino acids. V was trimmed by 5 bases and J by 2 bases, leaving 12 bases between them.

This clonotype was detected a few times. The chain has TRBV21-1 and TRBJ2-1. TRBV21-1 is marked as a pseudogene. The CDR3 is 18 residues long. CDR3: CASSKPDFGRASHNEQFF. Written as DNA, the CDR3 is TGTGCCAGCAGCAAACCCGACTTTGGGCGAGCATCTCACAATGAGCAGTTCTTC.